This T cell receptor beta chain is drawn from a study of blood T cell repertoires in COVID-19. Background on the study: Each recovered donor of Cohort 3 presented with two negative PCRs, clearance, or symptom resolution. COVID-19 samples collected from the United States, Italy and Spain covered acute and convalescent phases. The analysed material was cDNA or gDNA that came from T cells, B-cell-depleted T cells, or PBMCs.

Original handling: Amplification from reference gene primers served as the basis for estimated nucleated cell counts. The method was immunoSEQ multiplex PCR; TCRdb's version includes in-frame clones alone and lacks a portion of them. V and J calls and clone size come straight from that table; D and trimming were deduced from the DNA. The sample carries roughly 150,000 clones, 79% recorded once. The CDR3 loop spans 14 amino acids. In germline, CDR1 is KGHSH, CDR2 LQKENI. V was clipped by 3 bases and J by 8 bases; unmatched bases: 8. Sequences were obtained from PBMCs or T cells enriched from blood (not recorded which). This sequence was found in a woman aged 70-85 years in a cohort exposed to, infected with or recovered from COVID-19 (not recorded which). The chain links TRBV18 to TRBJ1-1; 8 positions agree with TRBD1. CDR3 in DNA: TGTGCCAGCTCACCGAGGACAGGGTCGGAGGAAGCTTTCTTT. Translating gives CASSPRTGSEEAFF.